The rows below give T cell receptor beta chains drawn from one sample of a study of T cells in Graves' hyperthyroidism and ophthalmopathy. A single record per CDR3 protein comes from TCRdb applying MiXCR to the multiplex PCR reads. Here the sample spans a few hundred thousand distinct CDR3 sequences, roughly 13% being singletons. Sequences were obtained from blood. These TCRs come from a woman aged 30 to 39 with Graves' hyperthyroidism that later progressed to Graves' ophthalmopathy. Each CDR3 is given with its conserved first and last residue.

len | j_gene | v_gene | CDR3aa
11 | TRBJ2-3 | TRBV29-1 | CSEGRTDTQYF
15 | TRBJ2-3 | TRBV20-1 | CSAGDQGSGADTQYF
15 | TRBJ1-1 | TRBV10-3 | CAISEYRAPNTEAFF
15 | TRBJ2-2 | TRBV28 | CASRVVGTNTGELFF
13 | TRBJ1-1 | TRBV4-2 | CASSKSGNTEAFF
15 | TRBJ2-1 | TRBV20-1 | CSARDRLAVYNEQFF
11 | TRBJ1-1 | TRBV6-2/TRBV6-3 | CASTRNTEAFF
16 | TRBJ1-5 | TRBV28 | CASSPLAEGAWQPQHF
16 | TRBJ2-7 | TRBV3-1 | CASSLLGGSTTYEQYF
18 | TRBJ1-6 | TRBV7-8 | CASSLTGTGSSYNSPLHF
14 | TRBJ2-7 | TRBV19 | CANSPGQANYEQYF
17 | TRBJ1-1 | TRBV5-1 | CASSLGGQVGLNTEAFF
13 | TRBJ2-1 | TRBV24-1 | CATSGPAGRGQFF
13 | TRBJ1-1 | TRBV3-1 | CASSRRQGTEAFF
14 | TRBJ2-7 | TRBV5-1 | CASRSGTQGGEQYF
14 | TRBJ2-7 | TRBV20-1 | CSARDEAGTYEQYF
14 | TRBJ1-1 | TRBV3-1 | CASSQDTSRSEAFF
15 | TRBJ1-1 | TRBV12-3/TRBV12-4 | CASSWSRDRVAEAFF
15 | TRBJ2-3 | TRBV30 | CAWSVGGAGTDTQYF
16 | TRBJ2-3 | TRBV11-2 | CASSLRPSGSTDTQYF
14 | TRBJ1-1 | TRBV11-3 | CASSPGGGLAEAFF
14 | TRBJ2-3 | TRBV2 | CASAAGGPKDTQYF
14 | TRBJ2-3 | TRBV30 | CAWTYFSGPDTQYF
15 | TRBJ2-7 | TRBV3-1 | CASSRVGTDSYEQYF
17 | TRBJ2-3 | TRBV11-3 | CASSLDLSGRITDTQYF
15 | TRBJ1-3 | TRBV10-3 | CAISEPPHSGNTIYF
11 | TRBJ2-7 | TRBV6-1 | CATTTGGEQYF
13 | TRBJ1-1 | TRBV7-3 | CASSSNTNTEAFF
18 | TRBJ2-1 | TRBV7-9 | CASSRSRGGVSSYNEQFF
14 | TRBJ2-7 | TRBV27 | CASSLSIGTYEQYF
14 | TRBJ2-7 | TRBV27 | CASSTSGRGYEQYF
15 | TRBJ2-1 | TRBV5-5 | CASSSDRGSGNEQFF
17 | TRBJ2-2 | TRBV7-3 | CASSLGLAGVTVGELFF
14 | TRBJ2-1 | TRBV20-1 | CSAPGGLGGNEQFF
15 | TRBJ2-1 | TRBV19 | CASSIASGRTWEQFF
17 | TRBJ2-5 | TRBV14 | CASSQDRLARAHETQYF
15 | TRBJ2-3 | TRBV6-1 | CASSELGSRTDTQYF
14 | TRBJ1-5 | TRBV27 | CASSLRRYGQPQHF
13 | TRBJ1-2 | TRBV15 | CATSPPGLRGYTF
15 | TRBJ2-5 | TRBV19 | CASSIATGVEETQYF
16 | TRBJ2-2 | TRBV10-1 | CASSDGHRDNTGELFF
14 | TRBJ2-2 | TRBV28 | CASTGGPNTGELFF
12 | TRBJ1-1 | TRBV14 | CASSQGQTKAFF
14 | TRBJ1-6 | TRBV12-3/TRBV12-4 | CASSSSGGHSPLHF
15 | TRBJ2-3 | TRBV3-1 | CASSQSADLEDTQYF
14 | TRBJ2-2 | TRBV7-2 | CASSLAAGVRELFF
14 | TRBJ1-1 | TRBV19 | CASSRQGALTEAFF
12 | TRBJ2-3 | TRBV11-2 | CASSLQGDTQYF
13 | TRBJ2-1 | TRBV20-1 | CSARVGSRDEQFF
15 | TRBJ2-5 | TRBV4-1 | CASTRTQGYQEAQYF
12 | TRBJ1-2 | TRBV29-1 | CSVEDRGGGYTF
16 | TRBJ1-4 | TRBV11-2 | CASSFGLGPTNEKLFF
15 | TRBJ1-2 | TRBV11-2 | CASSFSQTAVDGYTF
16 | TRBJ2-1 | TRBV12-3/TRBV12-4 | CASSQGHSGADGEQFF
14 | TRBJ2-5 | TRBV12-3/TRBV12-4 | CASSLGKYVEGQYF
12 | TRBJ2-7 | TRBV6-1 | CASRQGHYEQYF
16 | TRBJ2-2 | TRBV7-7 | CASSPRERRHTGELFF